This record covers a single TCR beta chain. Its antigen is unknown. The data are from a study of shared clonotypes between healthy human individuals. In the naive CD8 group, cells lacked CD45RO and were positively selected for CCR7, so terminally differentiated effector memory CD45RA+ cells were left out. TCRdb keeps only in-frame clones here, not all; method: immunoSEQ multiplex PCR. The sample consists of roughly 2.1 million clones, more than 85% of them appearing once. Overall study findings and caveats: Investigators expected sequencing depth to affect clonotype sharing among donors.

Trimming pared 0 bases from V and 3 bases from J, leaving 11 bases between. This CDR3 comprises 15 residues. Germline-derived CDR1 and CDR2 are MGHRA and YSYEKL. The source of this sequence is a man in his late teens or twenties in good health. Some clones in this sample may be carry-over from other donors' samples. Source material: naive CD8+ T cells from PBMCs. The rearrangement joins TRBV4-1 to TRBJ1-2; maybe TRBD1 (6 bases). The CDR3 loop is CASSQEEGGHYGYTF. In DNA form, the CDR3 reads TGCGCCAGCAGCCAAGAAGAGGGGGGTCACTATGGCTACACCTTC.